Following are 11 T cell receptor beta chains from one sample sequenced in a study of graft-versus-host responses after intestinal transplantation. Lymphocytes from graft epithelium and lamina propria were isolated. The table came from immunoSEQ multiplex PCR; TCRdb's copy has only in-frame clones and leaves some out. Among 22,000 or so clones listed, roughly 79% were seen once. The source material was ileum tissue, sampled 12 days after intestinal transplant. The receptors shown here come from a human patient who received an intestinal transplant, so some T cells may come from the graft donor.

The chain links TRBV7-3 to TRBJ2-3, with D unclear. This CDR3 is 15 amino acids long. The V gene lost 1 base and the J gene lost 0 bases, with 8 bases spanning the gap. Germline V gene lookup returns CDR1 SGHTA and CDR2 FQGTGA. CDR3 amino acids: CASSLRSGSTDTQYF. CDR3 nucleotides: TGTGCCAGCAGCTTAAGATCCGGTAGCACAGATACGCAGTATTTT.

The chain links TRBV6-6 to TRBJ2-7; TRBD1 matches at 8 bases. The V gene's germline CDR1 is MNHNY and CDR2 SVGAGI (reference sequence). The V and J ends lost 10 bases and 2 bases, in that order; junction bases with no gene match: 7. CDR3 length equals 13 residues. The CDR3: CATRQGTPYEQYF. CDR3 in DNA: TGTGCCACCCGACAGGGGACCCCCTACGAGCAGTACTTC.

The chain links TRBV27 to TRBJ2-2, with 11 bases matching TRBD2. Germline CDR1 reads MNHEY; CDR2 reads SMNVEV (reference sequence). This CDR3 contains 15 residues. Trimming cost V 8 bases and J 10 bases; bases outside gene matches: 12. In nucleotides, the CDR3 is TGTGCCAGCGCACTCTTTAGCGGGAGGGCTAAGGAGCTGTTTTTT. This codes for CASALFSGRAKELFF.

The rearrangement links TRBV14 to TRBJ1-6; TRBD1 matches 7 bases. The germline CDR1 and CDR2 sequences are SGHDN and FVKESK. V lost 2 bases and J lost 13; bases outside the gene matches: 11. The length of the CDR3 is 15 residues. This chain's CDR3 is CASSQLGTAMFPLHF. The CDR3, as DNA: TGTGCCAGCAGCCAACTGGGGACAGCTATGTTCCCCCTCCACTTT.

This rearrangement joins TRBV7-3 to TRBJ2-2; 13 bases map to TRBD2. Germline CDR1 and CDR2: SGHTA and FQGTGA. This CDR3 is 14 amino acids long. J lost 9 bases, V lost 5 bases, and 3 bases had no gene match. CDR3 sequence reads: CASSPGTSGRELFF. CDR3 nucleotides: TGTGCCAGCAGCCCTGGGACTAGCGGGAGGGAGCTGTTTTTT. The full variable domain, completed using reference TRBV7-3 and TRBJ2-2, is GAGVSQTPSNKVTEKGKYVELRCDPISGHTALYWYRQSLGQGPEFLIYFQGTGAADDSGLPNDRFFAVRPEGSVSTLKIQRTERGDSAVYLCASSPGTSGRELFFGEGSRLTVL.

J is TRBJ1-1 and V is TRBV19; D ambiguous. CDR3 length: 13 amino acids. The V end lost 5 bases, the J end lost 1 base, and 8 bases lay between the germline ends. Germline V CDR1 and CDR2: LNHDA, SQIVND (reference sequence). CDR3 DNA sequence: TGTGCCAGTAGTCGAGGAGGGAACACTGAAGCTTTCTTT. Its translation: CASSRGGNTEAFF.

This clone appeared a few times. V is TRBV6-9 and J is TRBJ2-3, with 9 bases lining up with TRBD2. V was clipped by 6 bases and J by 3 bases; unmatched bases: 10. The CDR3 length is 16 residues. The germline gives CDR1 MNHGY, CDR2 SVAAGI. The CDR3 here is CASSKQRLADTDTQYF. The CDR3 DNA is TGTGCCAGCAGCAAACAACGACTAGCGGATACAGATACGCAGTATTTT.

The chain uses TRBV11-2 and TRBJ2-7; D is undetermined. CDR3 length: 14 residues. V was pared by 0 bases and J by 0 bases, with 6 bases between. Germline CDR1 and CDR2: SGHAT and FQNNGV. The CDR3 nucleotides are TGTGCCAGCAGCTTAGAGGCCCTCTCCTACGAGCAGTACTTC. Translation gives CASSLEALSYEQYF.

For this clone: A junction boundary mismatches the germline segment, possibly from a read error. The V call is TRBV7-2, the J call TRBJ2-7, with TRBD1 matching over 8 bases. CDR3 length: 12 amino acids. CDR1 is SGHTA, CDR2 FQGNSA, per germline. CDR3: CASSLDPDRVDF. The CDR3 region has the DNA TGTGCCAGCAGCTTAGACCCGGACAGGGTGGACTTC.

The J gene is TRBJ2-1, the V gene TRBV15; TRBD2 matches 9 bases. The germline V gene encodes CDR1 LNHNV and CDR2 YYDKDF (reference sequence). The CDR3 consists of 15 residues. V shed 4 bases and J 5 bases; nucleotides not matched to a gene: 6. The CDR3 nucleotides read TGTGCCACCAGCACCCGACTAGCGGACAACAATGAGCAGTTCTTC. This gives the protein CATSTRLADNNEQFF.

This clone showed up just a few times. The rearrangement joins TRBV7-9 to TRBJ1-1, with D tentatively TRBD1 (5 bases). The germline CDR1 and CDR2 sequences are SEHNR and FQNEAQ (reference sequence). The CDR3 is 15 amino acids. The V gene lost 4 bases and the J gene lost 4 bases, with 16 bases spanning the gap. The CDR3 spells CASSSQGFGATEAFF. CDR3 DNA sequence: TGTGCCAGCAGCTCCCAGGGTTTTGGGGCCACTGAAGCTTTCTTT.